This TCR beta chain appears in the sequencing data of a study of CD8+ T cells in alopecia areata. Germline-derived CDR1 and CDR2 are MNHEY and SVGAGI. The CDR3 has 13 amino acids. V was pared by 4 bases and J by 7 bases, with 10 bases between. cDNA reverse transcribed from extracted RNA served as the sequencing template. Data came from immunoSEQ multiplex PCR; TCRdb stores just in-frame clones and leaves some out. The sample lists approximately 200,000 clones, more than 45% occurring once. The treatment here: oral pan-JAK inhibitor, 5-10 mg twice daily. The receptor's source is a human donor with alopecia areata. The V call is TRBV6-5, the J call TRBJ1-4; D may be TRBD1 (6 bases). Sequenced here: CD4+ T cells sorted from blood, sampled at week 24, from a patient treated with tofacitinib. The CDR3 is CASSWNRAEKLFF. Here the CDR3 DNA reads TGTGCCAGCAGTTGGAACAGGGCTGAAAAACTGTTTTTT.